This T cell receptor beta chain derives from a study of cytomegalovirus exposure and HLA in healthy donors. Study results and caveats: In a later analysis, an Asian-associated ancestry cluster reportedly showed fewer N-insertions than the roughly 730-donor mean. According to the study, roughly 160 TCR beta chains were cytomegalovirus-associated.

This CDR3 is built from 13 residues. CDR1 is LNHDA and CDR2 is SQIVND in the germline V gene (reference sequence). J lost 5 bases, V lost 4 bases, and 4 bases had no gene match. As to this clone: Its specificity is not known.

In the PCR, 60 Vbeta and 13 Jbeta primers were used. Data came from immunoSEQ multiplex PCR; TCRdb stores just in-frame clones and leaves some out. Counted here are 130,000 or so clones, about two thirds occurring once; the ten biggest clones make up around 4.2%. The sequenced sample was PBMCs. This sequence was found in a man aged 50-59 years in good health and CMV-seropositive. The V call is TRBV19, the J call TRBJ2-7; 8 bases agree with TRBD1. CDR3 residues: CASSNRGFDEQYF. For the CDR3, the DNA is TGTGCCAGTAGTAACAGGGGGTTCGACGAGCAGTACTTC.